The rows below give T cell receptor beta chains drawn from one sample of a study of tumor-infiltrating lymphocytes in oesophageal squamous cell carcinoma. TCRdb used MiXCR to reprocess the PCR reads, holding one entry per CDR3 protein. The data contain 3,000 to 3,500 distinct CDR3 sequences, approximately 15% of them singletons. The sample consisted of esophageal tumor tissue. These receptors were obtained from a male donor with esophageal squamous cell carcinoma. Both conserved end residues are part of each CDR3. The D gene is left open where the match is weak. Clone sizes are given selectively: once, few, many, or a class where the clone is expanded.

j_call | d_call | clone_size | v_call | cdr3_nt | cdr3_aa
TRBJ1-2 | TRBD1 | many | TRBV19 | TGTGCCAGTAGTACCCCGGGGACAGGGGGCTTGGGCTACACCTTC | CASSTPGTGGLGYTF
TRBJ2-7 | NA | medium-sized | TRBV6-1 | TGTGCCAGCAGTGAAAGGGGGGCTAGCTCCTACGAGCAGTACTTC | CASSERGASSYEQYF
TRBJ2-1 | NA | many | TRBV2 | TGTGCCAGCAGTGTAGAACGTCTCAATGAGCAGTTCTTC | CASSVERLNEQFF
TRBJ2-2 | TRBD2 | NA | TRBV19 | TGTGCCAGTAGTATTTTTATGGGAGGGCGTACCGGGGAGCTGTTTTTT | CASSIFMGGRTGELFF
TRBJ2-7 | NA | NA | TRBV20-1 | TGCAGTGCTAGAAGGTCCCACTTCTCCTACGAGCAGTACTTC | CSARRSHFSYEQYF
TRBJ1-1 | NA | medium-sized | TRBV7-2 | TGTGCCAGCAACAACAGGTCGAACACTGAAGCTTTCTTT | CASNNRSNTEAFF
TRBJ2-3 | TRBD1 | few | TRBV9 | TGTGCCAGCAGCGTGACAGGGTTTTATTCCACAGATACGCAGTATTTT | CASSVTGFYSTDTQYF
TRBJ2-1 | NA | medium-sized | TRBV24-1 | TGTGCCACCAGTCAGACCTCCTCCTACAATGAGCAGTTCTTC | CATSQTSSYNEQFF
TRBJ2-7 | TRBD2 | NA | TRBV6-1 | TGTGCCAGCACTTGGGGACTAGCGGGCAATGAGCAGTACTTC | CASTWGLAGNEQYF
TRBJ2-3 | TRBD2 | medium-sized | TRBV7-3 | TGTGCCAGCAGCTTGTTTAGCGGGGGCCGATCAGATACGCAGTATTTT | CASSLFSGGRSDTQYF
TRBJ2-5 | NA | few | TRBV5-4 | TGTGCCAGCAGCTTGCCCGGTGTGGGACAAGAGACCCAGTACTTC | CASSLPGVGQETQYF
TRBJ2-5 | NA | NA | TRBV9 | TGTGCCAGCAGCGTAGGGGGACGGCAAGAGACCCAGTACTTC | CASSVGGRQETQYF
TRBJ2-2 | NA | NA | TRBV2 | TGTGCCAGCACCCCCCCTCAGGTCGGAGGGACCGGGGAGCTGTTTTTT | CASTPPQVGGTGELFF
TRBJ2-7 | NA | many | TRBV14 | TGTGCCAGCAGCCAATCCTCGCGGTTCCACGAGCAGTACTTC | CASSQSSRFHEQYF
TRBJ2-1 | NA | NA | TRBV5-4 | TGTGCCAGCAGCTTGGGACGGGCTTACTCCTACGAGCAGTTCTTC | CASSLGRAYSYEQFF
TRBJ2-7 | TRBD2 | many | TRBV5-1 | TGCGCCAGCAGCCTAAGGACTAGCGGGATTTCCTACGAGCAGTACTTC | CASSLRTSGISYEQYF
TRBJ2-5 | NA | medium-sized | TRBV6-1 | TGTGCCAGCAGTGAAACGGGGCAAGAGACCCAGTACTTC | CASSETGQETQYF
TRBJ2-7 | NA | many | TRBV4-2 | TGTGCCAGCAGCCAAGTTACAGGTGCTACCTACGAGCAGTACTTC | CASSQVTGATYEQYF
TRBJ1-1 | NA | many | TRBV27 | TGTGCCAGCAGGGCAGGTGTGAATTACGTCGGCACTGAAGCTTTCTTT | CASRAGVNYVGTEAFF
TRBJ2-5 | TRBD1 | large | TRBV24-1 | TGTGCCACCAGTGATTTTGGGACAGGCCCTCAAGAGACCCAGTACTTC | CATSDFGTGPQETQYF
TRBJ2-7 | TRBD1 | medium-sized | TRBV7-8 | TGTGCCAGCAGCTACCAACCTTCCGGGACAGGGAATTACGAGCAGTACTTC | CASSYQPSGTGNYEQYF
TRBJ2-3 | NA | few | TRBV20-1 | TGCAGTGCTAGAGTATGGGGGGATGGCACAGATACGCAGTATTTT | CSARVWGDGTDTQYF
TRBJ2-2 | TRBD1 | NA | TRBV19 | TGTGCCAGCAAGGGACAGGCGAACACCGGGGAGCTGTTTTTT | CASKGQANTGELFF
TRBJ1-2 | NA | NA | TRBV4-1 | TGCGCCAGCAGCCAAGATATGACGGGGGGGCAGCACTATAGCTACACCTTC | CASSQDMTGGQHYSYTF
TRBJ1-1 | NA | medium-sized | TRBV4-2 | TGTGCCAGCAGCCAAATCATGGGCAGCCCAAACACTGAAGCTTTCTTT | CASSQIMGSPNTEAFF
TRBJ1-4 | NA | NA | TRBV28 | TGTGCCAGCAGTTTAGCAGGGATCAATGAAAAACTGTTTTTT | CASSLAGINEKLFF
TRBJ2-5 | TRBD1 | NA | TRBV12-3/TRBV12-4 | TGTGCCAGCAGTTCCCTGGGGACAGGGGAGACCCAGTACTTC | CASSSLGTGETQYF
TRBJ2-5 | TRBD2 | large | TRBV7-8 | TGTGCCAGCAGCTCCAGGACTAGCGGGAGCCAAGAGACCCAGTACTTC | CASSSRTSGSQETQYF
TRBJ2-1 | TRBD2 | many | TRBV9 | TGTGCCAGCAGCGCAGGACTAGCTCCGGGATACAATGAGCAGTTCTTC | CASSAGLAPGYNEQFF
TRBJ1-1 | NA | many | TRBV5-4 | TGTGCCAGCAGCCCGCAGGGTCAGATGAACACTGAAGCTTTCTTT | CASSPQGQMNTEAFF
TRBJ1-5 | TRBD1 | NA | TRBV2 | TGTGCCAGCAGTGCCGACAGGGTTCAGCCCCAGCATTTT | CASSADRVQPQHF
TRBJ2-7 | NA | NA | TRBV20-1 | TGCAGTGCTAGAGCTCCGGGGGGCAGAGCAGATACGCAGTACTTC | CSARAPGGRADTQYF
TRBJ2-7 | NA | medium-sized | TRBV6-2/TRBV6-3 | TGTGCCAGCAGTTACTCGGGCAGCTACGAGCAGTACTTC | CASSYSGSYEQYF
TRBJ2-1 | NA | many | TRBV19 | TGTGCCAGTGGCTCGACCGGACCCCGCGCCTACAATGAGCAGTTCTTC | CASGSTGPRAYNEQFF
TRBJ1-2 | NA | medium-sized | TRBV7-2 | TGTGCCAGCAGCTTAGTGTCAGGGGCTGGTCGGAACTATGGCTACACCTTC | CASSLVSGAGRNYGYTF